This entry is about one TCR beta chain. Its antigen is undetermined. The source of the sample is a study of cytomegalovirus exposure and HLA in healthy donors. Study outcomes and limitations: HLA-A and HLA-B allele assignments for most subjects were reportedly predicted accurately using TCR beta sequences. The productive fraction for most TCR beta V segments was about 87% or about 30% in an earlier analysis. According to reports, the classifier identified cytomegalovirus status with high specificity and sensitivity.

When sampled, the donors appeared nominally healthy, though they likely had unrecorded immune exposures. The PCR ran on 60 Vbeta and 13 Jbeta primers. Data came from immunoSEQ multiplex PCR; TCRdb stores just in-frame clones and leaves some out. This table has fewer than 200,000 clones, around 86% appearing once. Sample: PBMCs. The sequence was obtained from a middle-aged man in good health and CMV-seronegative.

CDR3 coding DNA: TGTGCCAGCAGCTTCGGCGGTAGCGGGAGTATCCATGAGCAGTTCTTC. It encodes CASSFGGSGSIHEQFF. This chain links TRBV5-4 with TRBJ2-1; 9 nucleotides align to TRBD2. With 2 bases clipped from V and 8 bases from J, the junction kept 11 bases outside the gene matches. This CDR3 is 16 amino acids long. Germline lookup yields CDR1 SGHNT and CDR2 YYREEE (reference sequence).